This T cell receptor beta chain was retrieved from a study of blood T cell repertoires in COVID-19. Study at large: Some COVID-19 samples were acute and others convalescent; all came from the United States, Italy and Spain. T cells, B-cell-depleted T cells, or PBMCs provided the cDNA or gDNA that served as material.

In the source study's methods: Reference gene primer amplification gave nucleated cell count estimates. This table comes from immunoSEQ multiplex PCR, and its TCRdb copy is limited to in-frame clones, with some not included. That table is the source of V, J and clone size, and D and trimming were worked out from the DNA. The repertoire includes some 130,000 clones, roughly two thirds of them detected once, and about 1.9% sits in the top ten. V dropped 3 bases and J dropped 5; count of bases not matched to a gene: 9. CDR1 and CDR2 from the germline V gene are GTSNPN and SVGIG (reference sequence). CDR3 length equals 15 residues.

The rearrangement links TRBV30 to TRBJ2-7; the match to TRBD2 covers 11 bases. The sequence derives from a woman between 65 and 79 years old with acute or convalescent COVID-19. Sequencing was done on a sample of peripheral blood. As DNA, the CDR3 is TGTGCCTGGAGCACTAGCGGGAGTAGGCTCCACGAGCAGTACTTC. Protein sequence: CAWSTSGSRLHEQYF.